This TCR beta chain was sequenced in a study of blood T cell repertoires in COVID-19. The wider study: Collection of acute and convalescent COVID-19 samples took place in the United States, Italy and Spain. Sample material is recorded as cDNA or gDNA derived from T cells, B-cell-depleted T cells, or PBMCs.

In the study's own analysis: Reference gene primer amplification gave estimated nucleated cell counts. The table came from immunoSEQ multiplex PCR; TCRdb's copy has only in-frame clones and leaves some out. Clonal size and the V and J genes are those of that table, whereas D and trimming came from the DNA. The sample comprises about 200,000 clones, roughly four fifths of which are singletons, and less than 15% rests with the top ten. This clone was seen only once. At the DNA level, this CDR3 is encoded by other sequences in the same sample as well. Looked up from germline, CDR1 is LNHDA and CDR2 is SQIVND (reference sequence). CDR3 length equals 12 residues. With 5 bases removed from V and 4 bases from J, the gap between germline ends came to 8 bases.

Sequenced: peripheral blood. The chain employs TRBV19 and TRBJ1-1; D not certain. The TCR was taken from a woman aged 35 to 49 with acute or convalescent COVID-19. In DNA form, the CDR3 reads TGTGCCAGTAGTCCTCCGGGCACTGAAGCTTTCTTT. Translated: CASSPPGTEAFF. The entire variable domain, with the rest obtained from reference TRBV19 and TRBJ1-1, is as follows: DGGITQSPKYLFRKEGQNVTLSCEQNLNHDAMYWYRQDPGQGLRLIYYSQIVNDFQKGDIAEGYSVSREKKESFPLTVTSAQKNPTAFYLCASSPPGTEAFFGQGTRLTVV.